This T cell receptor beta chain was sequenced during a study of blood T cell repertoires in COVID-19. Residents of approximately 25 US areas, aged about 18 to 95 years, made up the participants. Cohort assignment relied on participant-reported clinical history. Recovered Cohort 3 donors showed two negative PCRs, clearance, or symptom resolution. Source study methods: Researchers report that nucleated cell counts were estimated from reference gene primer amplification. Profiled with immunoSEQ multiplex PCR; TCRdb holds only in-frame clones, not every one. V and J calls and clone size are given by that table; D and trimming were obtained from the DNA. The repertoire has about 270,000 clones, 85% to 90% of them found once; the top ten carry over 2%. Germline lookup yields CDR1 MGHRA and CDR2 YSYEKL. Trimming removed 6 bases at V and 5 bases at J, with 19 bases between. The CDR3 is made up of 15 amino acids.

This TCR came from a woman under 30 who had recovered from COVID-19. The sequencing input was PBMCs or T cells enriched from blood (not recorded which). The chain recombines TRBV4-1 with TRBJ2-5, with a tentative D call TRBD1 (6 bases). The CDR3 DNA follows: TGCGCCAGCAGGCAGGACAGTTCCTCGGGGGAGACCCAGTACTTC. Its translation is CASRQDSSSGETQYF.